The sequence of this TCR beta chain was determined in a study of T cells in Graves' hyperthyroidism and ophthalmopathy. Regarding the study as a whole: A 13 V-J signature model discriminated ophthalmopathy versus stable hyperthyroidism. Within blood appeared most thyroid clonotypes that had expanded above 0.001.

Hyperthyroidism had been newly diagnosed in patients aged 18 to 65, and its duration was under 2 months. Lactation, pregnancy, other autoimmune disease or uncontrolled infection excluded patients. This clonotype was counted many times. Its antigen is as yet unknown. RNA transcripts served as the template for amplifying TCR beta CDR3 regions. The TCR CDR3 first-round RT-PCR relied on the HTBI primer set. TCRdb re-derived calls from the multiplex PCR reads in MiXCR, one entry per CDR3 protein. The table shows fewer than 400,000 distinct CDR3 sequences, with 15% to 18% occurring only once. The CDR3 contains 14 residues. Between the trimmed V and J ends, which lost 0 bases and 2 bases, there was a span of 11 bases. Germline V gene lookup returns CDR1 DFQATT and CDR2 SNEGSKA (reference sequence).

This TCR was sampled from a woman between 18 and 30 years old with Graves' hyperthyroidism that later progressed to Graves' ophthalmopathy. The genes are TRBV20-1 and TRBJ2-7; perhaps TRBD2 as D (5 bases). Material: blood. The CDR3 DNA is TGCAGTGCTAGAGATTTTGAGGGAACCTACGAGCAGTACTTC. Translated: CSARDFEGTYEQYF.